Listed below are T cell receptor beta chains from one sample, sequenced in a study of T cell responses to AZD1222 COVID-19 vaccine. Profiling relied on immunoSEQ multiplex PCR, and the TCRdb table lists in-frame clones only, not all of them. Of around 170,000 clones detected, roughly 91% appear once; the ten largest clones hold roughly 0.98%. Material: peripheral blood, obtained on day 0 of AZD1222 vaccination. The receptors shown here come from an adult in good health. Each CDR3 is given with its conserved first and last residue. The order of the fields is D gene, J gene, V gene, clone size, CDR3 protein, CDR3 DNA. The D gene is left open where the match is weak. Clone size is shown for a subset of rows, as once, few, many or a class of expanded clone.

>.|TRBJ2-1|TRBV25-1|.
CASRAGSYNEQFF
TGTGCCAGCAGGGCAGGGAGCTACAATGAGCAGTTCTTC
>.|TRBJ2-2|TRBV5-6|.
CASSLGRSTGELFF
TGTGCCAGCAGCTTGGGCAGATCCACCGGGGAGCTGTTTTTT
>.|TRBJ2-7|TRBV5-6|once
CASGPGSYEQYF
TGTGCCAGCGGTCCGGGCTCCTACGAGCAGTACTTC
>TRBD2|TRBJ2-5|TRBV29-1|.
CSVQHGLADQETQYF
TGCAGCGTTCAACACGGACTAGCGGACCAAGAGACCCAGTACTTC
>TRBD1|TRBJ1-6|TRBV3-1/TRBV3-2|once
CASSPRGTSSAPLHF
TGTGCCAGCAGCCCCAGGGGGACCTCATCGGCACCCCTCCACTTT
>TRBD2|TRBJ2-1|TRBV28|.
CASRLGTSGLSSYNEQFF
TGTGCCAGCAGGCTTGGGACTAGCGGACTGAGCTCCTACAATGAGCAGTTCTTC
>TRBD1|TRBJ1-5|TRBV7-6|.
CASSLGAGGYQPQHF
TGTGCCAGCAGCTTAGGGGCAGGGGGGTATCAGCCCCAGCATTTT
>.|TRBJ1-5|TRBV7-2|.
CASSLFGIEGRGNQPQHF
TGTGCCAGCAGCTTATTTGGTATTGAGGGAAGAGGCAATCAGCCCCAGCATTTT
>.|TRBJ2-2|TRBV7-6|.
CASSLAAFLGGSNTGELFF
TGTGCCAGCAGCTTGGCGGCGTTTTTAGGCGGATCGAACACCGGGGAGCTGTTTTTT
>TRBD1|TRBJ2-6|TRBV7-3|.
CASSLGQGLNSGANVLTF
TGTGCCAGCAGCTTGGGACAGGGGCTCAACTCTGGGGCCAACGTCCTGACTTTC
>TRBD2|TRBJ2-3|TRBV4-3|.
CASSQQAGGPDTQYF
TGCGCCAGCAGCCAACAAGCGGGGGGGCCCGATACGCAGTATTTT
>.|TRBJ2-7|TRBV15|once
CATSGGTVVPYEQYF
TGTGCCACCAGCGGCGGGACAGTTGTCCCCTACGAGCAGTACTTC
>.|TRBJ1-5|TRBV5-6|.
CASSAGRASNQPQHF
TGTGCCAGCAGTGCCGGGCGGGCCTCAAATCAGCCCCAGCATTTT
>TRBD2|TRBJ2-2|TRBV5-1|.
CASSLESGGNAGELFF
TGCGCCAGCAGCTTGGAGTCGGGAGGGAACGCCGGGGAGCTGTTTTTT
>.|TRBJ1-5|TRBV6-5|.
CASSPTDNQPQHF
TGTGCCAGCAGTCCGACAGACAATCAGCCCCAGCATTTT
>.|TRBJ1-3|TRBV3-1/TRBV3-2|.
CASSQDRNTIYF
TGTGCCAGCAGCCAAGATCGAAACACCATATATTTT
>TRBD1|TRBJ1-2|TRBV7-9|.
CASSNTDRLVF
TGTGCCAGCAGCAATACGGACAGGCTAGTCTTC
>.|TRBJ1-4|TRBV29-1|few
CSVVGRFGEKLFF
TGCAGCGTTGTAGGTCGATTTGGGGAAAAACTGTTTTTT
>TRBD1|TRBJ2-5|TRBV12-3/TRBV12-4|.
CASSYRGEETQYF
TGTGCCAGCAGCTACAGGGGGGAGGAGACCCAGTACTTC
>.|TRBJ2-7|TRBV24-1|.
CATSDPRGQWSEQYF
TGTGCCACCAGTGACCCGCGGGGGCAGTGGTCTGAGCAGTACTTC
>TRBD2|TRBJ2-1|TRBV5-1|.
CASSLSAGGGSYNEQFF
TGCGCCAGCAGCTTGTCGGCGGGAGGGGGGTCCTACAATGAGCAGTTCTTC
>TRBD1|TRBJ2-7|TRBV6-2/TRBV6-3|.
CASSLLWTGDYEQYF
TGTGCCAGCAGCCTACTGTGGACAGGGGACTACGAGCAGTACTTC
>TRBD1|TRBJ1-2|TRBV7-9|.
CASSAPLEDRDRSYTF
TGTGCCAGCAGCGCCCCCCTGGAGGACAGGGACAGGAGCTACACCTTC
>TRBD2|TRBJ2-3|TRBV29-1|.
CSVAGLMRGSTDTQYF
TGCAGCGTTGCGGGTCTAATGCGGGGGAGCACAGATACGCAGTATTTT
>.|TRBJ1-5|TRBV2|.
CASSAHSNQPQHF
TGTGCCAGCAGTGCTCATAGCAATCAGCCCCAGCATTTT
>TRBD1|TRBJ1-5|TRBV7-2|.
CASSLWASQGSNQPQHF
TGTGCCAGCAGCTTATGGGCCTCACAGGGGAGCAATCAGCCCCAGCATTTT
>.|TRBJ2-7|TRBV7-9|.
CASSLVGDEQYF
TGTGCCAGCAGCTTAGTTGGGGACGAGCAGTACTTC
>.|TRBJ2-7|TRBV5-5|once
CASSTTGSTYEQYF
TGTGCCAGCAGCACCACAGGGTCCACCTACGAGCAGTACTTC
>.|TRBJ1-1|TRBV2|.
CASTRSAGNTEAFF
TGTGCCAGCACCCGATCGGCGGGTAACACTGAAGCTTTCTTT
>.|TRBJ1-2|TRBV27|.
CASSLSGRESGYTF
TGTGCCAGCAGTTTATCAGGCAGGGAGAGTGGCTACACCTTC
>.|TRBJ2-7|TRBV10-1|.
CASSDGGLTGYEQYF
TGCGCCAGCAGTGACGGGGGGCTGACTGGCTACGAGCAGTACTTC